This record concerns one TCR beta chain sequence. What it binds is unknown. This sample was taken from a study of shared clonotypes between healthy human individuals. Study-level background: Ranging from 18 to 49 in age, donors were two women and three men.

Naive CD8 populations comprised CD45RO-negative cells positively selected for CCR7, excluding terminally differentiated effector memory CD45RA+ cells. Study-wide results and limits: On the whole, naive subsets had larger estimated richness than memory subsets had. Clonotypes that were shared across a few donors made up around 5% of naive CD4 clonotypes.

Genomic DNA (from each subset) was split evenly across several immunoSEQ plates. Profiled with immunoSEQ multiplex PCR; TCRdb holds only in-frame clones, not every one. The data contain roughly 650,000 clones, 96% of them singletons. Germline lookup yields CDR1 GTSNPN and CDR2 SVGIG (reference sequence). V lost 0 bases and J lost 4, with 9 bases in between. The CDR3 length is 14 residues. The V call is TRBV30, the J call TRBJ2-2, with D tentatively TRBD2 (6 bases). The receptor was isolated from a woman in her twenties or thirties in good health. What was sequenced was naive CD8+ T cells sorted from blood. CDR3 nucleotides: TGTGCCTGGAGTGTACGGGGGAGCACCGGGGAGCTGTTTTTT. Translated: CAWSVRGSTGELFF.